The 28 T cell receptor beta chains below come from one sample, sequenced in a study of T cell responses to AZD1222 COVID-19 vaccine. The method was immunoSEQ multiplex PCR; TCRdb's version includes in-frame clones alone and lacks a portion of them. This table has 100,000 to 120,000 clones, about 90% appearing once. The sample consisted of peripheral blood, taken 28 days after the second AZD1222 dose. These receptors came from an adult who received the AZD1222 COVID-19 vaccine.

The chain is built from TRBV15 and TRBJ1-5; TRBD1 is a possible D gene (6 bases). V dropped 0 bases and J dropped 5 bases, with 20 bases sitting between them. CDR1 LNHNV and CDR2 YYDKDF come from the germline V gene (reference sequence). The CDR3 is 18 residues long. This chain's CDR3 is CATSRDYSTGGEDQPQHF. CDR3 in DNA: TGTGCCACCAGCAGAGATTACTCGACAGGAGGGGAAGATCAGCCCCAGCATTTT.

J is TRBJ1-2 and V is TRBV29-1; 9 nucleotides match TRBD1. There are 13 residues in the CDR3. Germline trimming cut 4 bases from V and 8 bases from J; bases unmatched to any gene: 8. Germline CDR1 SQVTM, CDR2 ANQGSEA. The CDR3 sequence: CSVGTGDLKGYTF. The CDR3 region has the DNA TGCAGCGTTGGGACAGGGGATCTGAAGGGCTACACCTTC.

CDR3 in amino acids: CAIEPGTGFDEQYF. The CDR3 nucleotides are TGTGCCATAGAACCCGGGACAGGGTTCGACGAGCAGTACTTC. The chain couples TRBV10-3 to TRBJ2-7, with TRBD1 identical over 9 bases. The CDR3 length is 14 residues. Trimming removed 9 bases from V and 5 bases from J; junction bases left unmatched: 11. Per germline, CDR1 ENHRY and CDR2 SYGVKD.

The CDR3 protein is CASSEWLTNEKLFF. The CDR3 DNA is TGCGCCAGCAGTGAGTGGCTGACTAATGAAAAACTGTTTTTT. This chain joins TRBV10-2 and TRBJ1-4; D call uncertain. CDR1 and CDR2 (germline): WSHSY, SAAADI. The CDR3 length is 14 residues. Trimming removed 1 base at V and 2 bases at J, with 5 bases between.

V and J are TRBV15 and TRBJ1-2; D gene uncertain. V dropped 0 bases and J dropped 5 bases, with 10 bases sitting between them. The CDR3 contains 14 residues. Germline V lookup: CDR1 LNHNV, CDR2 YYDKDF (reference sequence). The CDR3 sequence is CATSRDYQNYGYTF. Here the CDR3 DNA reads TGTGCCACCAGCAGAGATTATCAGAATTATGGCTACACCTTC. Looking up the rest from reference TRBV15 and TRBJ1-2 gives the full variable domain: DAMVIQNPRYQVTQFGKPVTLSCSQTLNHNVMYWYQQKSSQAPKLLFHYYDKDFNNEADTPDNFQSRRPNTSFCFLDIRSPGLGDTAMYLCATSRDYQNYGYTFGSGTRLTVV.

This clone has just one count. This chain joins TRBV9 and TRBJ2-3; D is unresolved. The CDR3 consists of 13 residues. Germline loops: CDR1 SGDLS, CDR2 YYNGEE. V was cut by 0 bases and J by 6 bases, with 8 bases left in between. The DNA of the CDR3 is TGTGCCAGCAGCGTAGAGGCTCGCGATACGCAGTATTTT. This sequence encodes CASSVEARDTQYF.

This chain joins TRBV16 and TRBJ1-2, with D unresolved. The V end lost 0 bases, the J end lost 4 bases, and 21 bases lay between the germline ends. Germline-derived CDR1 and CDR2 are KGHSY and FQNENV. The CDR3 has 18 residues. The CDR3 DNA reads TGTGCCAGCAGCCAATCTAGTGTGCGGGTCCGCGGCGGCTATGGCTACACCTTC. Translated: CASSQSSVRVRGGYGYTF.

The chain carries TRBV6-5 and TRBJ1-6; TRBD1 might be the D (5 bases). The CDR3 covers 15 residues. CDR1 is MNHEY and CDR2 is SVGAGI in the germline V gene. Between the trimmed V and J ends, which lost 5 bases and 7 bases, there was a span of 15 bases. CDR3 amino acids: CASSPTGGTNSPLHF. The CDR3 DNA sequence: TGTGCCAGCAGTCCGACCGGGGGGACGAATTCACCCCTCCACTTT.

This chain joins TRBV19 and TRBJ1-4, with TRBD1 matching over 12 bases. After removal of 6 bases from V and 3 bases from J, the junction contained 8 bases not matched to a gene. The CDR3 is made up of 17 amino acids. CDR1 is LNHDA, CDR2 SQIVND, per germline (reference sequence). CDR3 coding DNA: TGTGCCAGTAGAACCGGGACAGGGGGCTTTGCTAATGAAAAACTGTTTTTT. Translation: CASRTGTGGFANEKLFF.

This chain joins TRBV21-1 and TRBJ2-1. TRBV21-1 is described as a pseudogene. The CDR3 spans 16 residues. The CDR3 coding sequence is TGTGCCAGCAGCCCACCCGGTCGATGGACCTACAATGAGCAGTTCTTC. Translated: CASSPPGRWTYNEQFF.

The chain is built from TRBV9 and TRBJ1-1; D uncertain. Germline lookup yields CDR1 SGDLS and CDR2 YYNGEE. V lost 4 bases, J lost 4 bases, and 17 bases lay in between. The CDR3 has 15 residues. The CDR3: CASSPVVHLGTEAFF. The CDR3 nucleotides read TGTGCCAGCAGCCCCGTAGTACATCTGGGCACTGAAGCTTTCTTT.

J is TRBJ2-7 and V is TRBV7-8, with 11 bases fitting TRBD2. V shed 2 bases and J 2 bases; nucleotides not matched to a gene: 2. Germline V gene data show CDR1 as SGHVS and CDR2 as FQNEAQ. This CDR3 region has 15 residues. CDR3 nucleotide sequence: TGTGCCAGCAGCTTAAGTAGCGGGAGGGCCTACGAGCAGTACTTC. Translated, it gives CASSLSSGRAYEQYF.

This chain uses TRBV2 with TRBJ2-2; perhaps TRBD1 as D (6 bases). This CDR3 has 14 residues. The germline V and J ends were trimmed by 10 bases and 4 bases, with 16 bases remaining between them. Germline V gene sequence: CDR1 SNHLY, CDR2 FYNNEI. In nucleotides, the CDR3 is TGTGCCACCGGGTCAGGGGCCTTCACCGGGGAGCTGTTTTTT. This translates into CATGSGAFTGELFF.

CDR3 coding DNA: TGTGCCAGCAGCCCCGCAGGGGGCTGGGTGGCCACTGAAGCTTTCTTT. This encodes CASSPAGGWVATEAFF. The rearrangement links TRBV3-1 (or the pseudogene TRBV3-2) to TRBJ1-1, with TRBD1 matching 8 bases. Germline V lookup: CDR1 LGHDT, CDR2 YNNKEL (reference sequence). With 4 bases clipped from V and 4 bases from J, the junction kept 11 bases outside the gene matches. The CDR3 is 16 amino acids.

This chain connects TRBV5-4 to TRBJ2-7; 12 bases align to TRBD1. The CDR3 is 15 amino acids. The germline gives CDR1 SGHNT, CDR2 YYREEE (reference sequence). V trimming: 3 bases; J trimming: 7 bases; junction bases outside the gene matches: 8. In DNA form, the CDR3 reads TGTGCCAGCAGCTCAGGGGACAGGGGGCTCCTGGAGCAGTACTTC. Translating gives CASSSGDRGLLEQYF.

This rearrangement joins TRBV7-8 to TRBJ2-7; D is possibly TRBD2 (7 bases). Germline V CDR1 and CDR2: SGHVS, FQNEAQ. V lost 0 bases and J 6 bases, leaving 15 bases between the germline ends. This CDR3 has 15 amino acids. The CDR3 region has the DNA TGTGCCAGCAGCTTAGCGATTCGGGGGGCTACCGAGCAGTACTTC. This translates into CASSLAIRGATEQYF.

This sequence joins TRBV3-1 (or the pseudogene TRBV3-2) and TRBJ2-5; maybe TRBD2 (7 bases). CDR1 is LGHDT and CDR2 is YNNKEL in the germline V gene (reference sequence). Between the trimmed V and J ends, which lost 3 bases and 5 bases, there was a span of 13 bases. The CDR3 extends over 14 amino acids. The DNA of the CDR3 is TGTGCCAGCAGCCAGCGGGGGCATGGGGAGACCCAGTACTTC. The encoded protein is CASSQRGHGETQYF.

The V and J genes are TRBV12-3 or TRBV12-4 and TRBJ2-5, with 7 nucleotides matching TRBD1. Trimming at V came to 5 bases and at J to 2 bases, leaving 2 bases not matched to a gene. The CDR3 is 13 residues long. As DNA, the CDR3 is TGTGCCAGCAGTGGGACAGCTCAAGAGACCCAGTACTTC. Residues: CASSGTAQETQYF.

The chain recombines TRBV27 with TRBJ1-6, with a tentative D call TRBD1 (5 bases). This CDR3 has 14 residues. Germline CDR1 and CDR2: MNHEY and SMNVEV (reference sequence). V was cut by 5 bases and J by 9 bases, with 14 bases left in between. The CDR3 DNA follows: TGTGCCAGCAGTCCCCAGGGTCGGGGTTCACCCCTCCACTTT. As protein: CASSPQGRGSPLHF.

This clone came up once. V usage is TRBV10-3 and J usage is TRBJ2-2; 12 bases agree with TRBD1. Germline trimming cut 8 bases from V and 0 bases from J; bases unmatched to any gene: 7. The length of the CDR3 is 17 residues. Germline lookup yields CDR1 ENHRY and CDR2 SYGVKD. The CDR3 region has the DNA TGTGCCATCGGAAGGGGACAGGGGGCCGCGAACACCGGGGAGCTGTTTTTT. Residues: CAIGRGQGAANTGELFF.

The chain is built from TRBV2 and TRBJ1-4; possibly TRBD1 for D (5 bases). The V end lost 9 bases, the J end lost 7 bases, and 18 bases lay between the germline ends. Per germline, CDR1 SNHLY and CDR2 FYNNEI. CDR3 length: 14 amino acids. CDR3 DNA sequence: TGTGCCAGTCTGCCGGGGCCCGGAGGTGAAAAACTGTTTTTT. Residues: CASLPGPGGEKLFF.

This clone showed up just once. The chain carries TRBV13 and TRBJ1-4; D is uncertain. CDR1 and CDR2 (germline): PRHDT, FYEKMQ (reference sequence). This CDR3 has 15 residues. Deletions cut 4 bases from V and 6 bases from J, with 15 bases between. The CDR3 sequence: CASSSGPGTDEKLFF. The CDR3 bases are TGTGCCAGCAGCTCCGGCCCAGGAACAGATGAAAAACTGTTTTTT. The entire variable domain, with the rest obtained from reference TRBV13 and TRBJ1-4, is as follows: AAGVIQSPRHLIKEKRETATLKCYPIPRHDTVYWYQQGPGQDPQFLISFYEKMQSDKGSIPDRFSAQQFSDYHSELNMSSLELGDSALYFCASSSGPGTDEKLFFGSGTQLSVL.

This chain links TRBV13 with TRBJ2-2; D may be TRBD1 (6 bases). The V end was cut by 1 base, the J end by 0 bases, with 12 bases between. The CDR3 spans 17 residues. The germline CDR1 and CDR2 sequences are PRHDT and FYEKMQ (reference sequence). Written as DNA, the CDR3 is TGTGCCAGCAGCTTAGTTCGGACAGTCGCGAACACCGGGGAGCTGTTTTTT. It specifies CASSLVRTVANTGELFF.

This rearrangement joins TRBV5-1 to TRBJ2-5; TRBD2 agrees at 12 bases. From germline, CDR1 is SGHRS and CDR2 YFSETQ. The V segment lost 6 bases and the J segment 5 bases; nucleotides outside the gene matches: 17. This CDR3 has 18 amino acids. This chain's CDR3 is CASTPGGLAGGPGETQYF. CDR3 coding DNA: TGCGCCAGCACCCCCGGCGGGCTAGCGGGAGGGCCTGGGGAGACCCAGTACTTC. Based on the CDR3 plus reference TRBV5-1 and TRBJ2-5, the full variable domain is KAGVTQTPRYLIKTRGQQVTLSCSPISGHRSVSWYQQTPGQGLQFLFEYFSETQRNKGNFPGRFSGRQFSNSRSEMNVSTLELGDSALYLCASTPGGLAGGPGETQYFGPGTRLLVL.

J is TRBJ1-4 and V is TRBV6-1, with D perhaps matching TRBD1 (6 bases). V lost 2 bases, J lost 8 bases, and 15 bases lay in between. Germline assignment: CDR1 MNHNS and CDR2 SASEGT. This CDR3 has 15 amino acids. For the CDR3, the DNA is TGTGCCAGCAGTGAAAAACAGGGTCGCGGGGAAAAACTGTTTTTT. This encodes CASSEKQGRGEKLFF.

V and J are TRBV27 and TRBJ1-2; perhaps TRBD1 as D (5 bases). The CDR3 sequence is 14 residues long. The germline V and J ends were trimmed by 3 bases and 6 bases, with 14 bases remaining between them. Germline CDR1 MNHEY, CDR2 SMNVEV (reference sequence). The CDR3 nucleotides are TGTGCCAGCAGTTTCAGGGTAGGGATAAATGGCTACACCTTC. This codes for CASSFRVGINGYTF.

CDR3 coding DNA: TGCGCCAGCAGCTTGGGGGAGGCCACAGATACGCAGTATTTT. Encoded protein: CASSLGEATDTQYF. This chain joins TRBV5-1 and TRBJ2-3; D is perhaps TRBD2 (6 bases). V lost 0 bases and J 2 bases, leaving 7 bases between the germline ends. Germline V lookup: CDR1 SGHRS, CDR2 YFSETQ. The CDR3 contains 14 residues.

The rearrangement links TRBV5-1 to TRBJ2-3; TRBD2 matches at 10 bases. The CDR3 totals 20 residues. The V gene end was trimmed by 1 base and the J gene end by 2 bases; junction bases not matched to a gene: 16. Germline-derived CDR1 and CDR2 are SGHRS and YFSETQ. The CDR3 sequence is CASSLPPHTLAGVNTDTQYF. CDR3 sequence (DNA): TGCGCCAGCAGCTTGCCCCCCCACACGCTAGCGGGAGTTAACACAGATACGCAGTATTTT.